The T cell receptor (beta chain) under discussion was sequenced for a study of T cells in Graves' hyperthyroidism and ophthalmopathy. This clonotype was seen at least ten times. The antigen remains undetermined. V lost 4 bases and J lost 5; bases outside the gene matches: 7. The CDR3 is made up of 14 amino acids. From germline, CDR1 is LGHDT and CDR2 YNNKEL (reference sequence). Reasons for excluding patients were uncontrolled infection, other autoimmune disease, pregnancy or lactation. The authors took PBMCs from roughly 10 ml fresh peripheral blood. Notes on the study in general: Ophthalmopathy was predicted by the model a median of approximately 6 months ahead of onset.

Amplification of TCR beta CDR3 regions used RNA as the template. Initially, a first-round RT-PCR of the TCR CDR3 employed the HTBI primer set. MiXCR was run by TCRdb on the multiplex PCR reads, yielding one entry per CDR3 protein. The sample lists fewer than 800,000 distinct CDR3 sequences, less than 20% occurring once. This chain links TRBV3-1 with TRBJ2-5; 7 bases are a match to TRBD1. The source is a man younger than 30 with Graves' hyperthyroidism. Sequencing used blood. CDR3 region: CASSPVSRGETQYF. CDR3 nucleotide sequence: TGTGCCAGCAGCCCCGTGTCCAGGGGGGAGACCCAGTACTTC.